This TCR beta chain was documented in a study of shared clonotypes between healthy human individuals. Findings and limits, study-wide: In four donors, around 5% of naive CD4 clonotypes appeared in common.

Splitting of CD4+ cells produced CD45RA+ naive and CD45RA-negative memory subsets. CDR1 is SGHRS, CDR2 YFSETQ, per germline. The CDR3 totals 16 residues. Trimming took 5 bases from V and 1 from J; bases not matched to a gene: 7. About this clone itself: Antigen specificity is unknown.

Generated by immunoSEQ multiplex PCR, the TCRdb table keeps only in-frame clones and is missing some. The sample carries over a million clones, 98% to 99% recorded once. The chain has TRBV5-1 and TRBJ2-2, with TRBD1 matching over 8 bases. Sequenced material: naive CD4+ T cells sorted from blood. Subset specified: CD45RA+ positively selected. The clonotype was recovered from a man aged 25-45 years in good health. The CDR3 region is CASRDREGENTGELFF. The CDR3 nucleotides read TGCGCCAGCAGGGACAGGGAAGGGGAGAACACCGGGGAGCTGTTTTTT.